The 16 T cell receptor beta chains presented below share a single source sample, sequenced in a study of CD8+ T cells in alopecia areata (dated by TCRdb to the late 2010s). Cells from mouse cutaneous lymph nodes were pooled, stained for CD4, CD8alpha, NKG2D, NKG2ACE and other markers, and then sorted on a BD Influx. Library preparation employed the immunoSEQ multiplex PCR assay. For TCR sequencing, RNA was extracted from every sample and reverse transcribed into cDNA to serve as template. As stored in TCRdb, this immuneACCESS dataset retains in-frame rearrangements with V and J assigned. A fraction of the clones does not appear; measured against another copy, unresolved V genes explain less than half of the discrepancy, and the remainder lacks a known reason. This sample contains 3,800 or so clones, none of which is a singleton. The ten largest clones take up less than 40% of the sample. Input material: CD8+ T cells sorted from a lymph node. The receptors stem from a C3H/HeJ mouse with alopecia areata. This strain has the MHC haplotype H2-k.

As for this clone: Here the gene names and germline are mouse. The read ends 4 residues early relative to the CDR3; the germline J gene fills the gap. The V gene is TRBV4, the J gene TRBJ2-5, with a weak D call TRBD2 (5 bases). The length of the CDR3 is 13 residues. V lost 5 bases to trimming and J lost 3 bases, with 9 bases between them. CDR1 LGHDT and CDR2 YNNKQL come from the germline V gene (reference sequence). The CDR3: CASSQVGQDTQYF. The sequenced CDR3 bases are TGTGCCAGCAGCCAAGTGGGGCAAGAC. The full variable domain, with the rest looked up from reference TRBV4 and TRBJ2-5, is ETAVFQTPNYHVTQVGNEVSFNCKQTLGHDTMYWYKQDSKKLLKIMFSYNNKQLIVNETVPRRFSPQSSDKAHLNLRIKSVEPEDSAVYLCASSQVGQDTQYFGPGTRLLVL.

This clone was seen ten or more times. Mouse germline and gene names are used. The covered CDR3 bases are TGTGCCAGCGGTGATGCACAGTACTCC. It is translated as CASGDAQYS. The complete CDR3 sequence is CASGDAQYSDYTF. The chain joins TRBV13-2 to TRBJ1-2, with unresolved D. The CDR3 goes on 4 residues after the read ends, and that part is filled in from the germline J gene. CDR1 and CDR2 (germline): NNHNN, SYGAGS (reference sequence). The CDR3 is 13 amino acids. V was pared by 0 bases and J by 3 bases, with 6 bases between.

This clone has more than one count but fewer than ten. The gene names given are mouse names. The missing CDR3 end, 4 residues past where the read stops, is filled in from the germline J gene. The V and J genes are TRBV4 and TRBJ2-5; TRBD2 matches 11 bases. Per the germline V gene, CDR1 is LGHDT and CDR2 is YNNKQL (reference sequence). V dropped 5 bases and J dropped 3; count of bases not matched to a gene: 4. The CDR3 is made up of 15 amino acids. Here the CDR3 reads CASSPWTGGQDTQYF. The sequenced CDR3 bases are TGTGCCAGCAGCCCTTGGACTGGGGGGCAAGAC.

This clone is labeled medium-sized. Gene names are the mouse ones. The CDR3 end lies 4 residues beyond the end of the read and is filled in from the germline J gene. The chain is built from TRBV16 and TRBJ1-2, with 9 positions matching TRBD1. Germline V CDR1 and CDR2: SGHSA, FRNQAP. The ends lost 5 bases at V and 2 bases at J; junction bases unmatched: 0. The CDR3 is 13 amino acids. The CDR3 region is CASSTGGNSDYTF. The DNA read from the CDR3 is TGTGCAAGCAGCACAGGGGGCAACTCC.

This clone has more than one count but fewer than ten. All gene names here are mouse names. The CDR3 reads CAWSPPGGGDTEVFF. The sequenced CDR3 bases are TGTGCCTGGAGCCCCCCTGGGGGGGGCGACACA. V usage is TRBV31 and J usage is TRBJ1-1, with a tentative D call TRBD1 (6 bases). The read is 4 residues too short to cover the CDR3 end, so that end is filled in from the germline J gene. V was clipped by 3 bases and J by 3 bases, with 17 bases between them. Germline V gene lookup returns CDR1 GKSSPN and CDR2 SITVG. The CDR3 covers 15 residues.

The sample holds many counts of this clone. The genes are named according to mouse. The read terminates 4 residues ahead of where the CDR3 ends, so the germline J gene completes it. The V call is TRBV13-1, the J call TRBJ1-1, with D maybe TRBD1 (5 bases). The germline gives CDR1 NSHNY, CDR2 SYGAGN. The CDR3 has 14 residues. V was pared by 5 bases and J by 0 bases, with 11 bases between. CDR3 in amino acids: CASSGVGANTEVFF. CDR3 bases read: TGTGCCAGCAGCGGAGTAGGGGCAAACACA.

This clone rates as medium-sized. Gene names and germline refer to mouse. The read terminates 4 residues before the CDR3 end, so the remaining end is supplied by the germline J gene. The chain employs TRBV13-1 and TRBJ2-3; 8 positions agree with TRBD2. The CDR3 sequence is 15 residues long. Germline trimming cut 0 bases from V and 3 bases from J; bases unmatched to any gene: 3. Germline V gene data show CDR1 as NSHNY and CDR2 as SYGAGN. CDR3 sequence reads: CASSDGGGAAETLYF. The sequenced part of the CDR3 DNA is TGTGCCAGCAGTGATGGGGGGGGCGCGGCAGAA.

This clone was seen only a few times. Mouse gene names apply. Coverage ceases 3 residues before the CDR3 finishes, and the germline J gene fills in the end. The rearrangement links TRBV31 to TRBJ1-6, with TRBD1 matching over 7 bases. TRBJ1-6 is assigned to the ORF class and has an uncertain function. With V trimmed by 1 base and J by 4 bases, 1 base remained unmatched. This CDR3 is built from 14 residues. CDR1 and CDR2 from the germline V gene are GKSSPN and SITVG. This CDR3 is CAWSPGQYNSPLYF. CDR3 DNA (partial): TGTGCCTGGAGTCCGGGACAGTATAATTCGCCC.

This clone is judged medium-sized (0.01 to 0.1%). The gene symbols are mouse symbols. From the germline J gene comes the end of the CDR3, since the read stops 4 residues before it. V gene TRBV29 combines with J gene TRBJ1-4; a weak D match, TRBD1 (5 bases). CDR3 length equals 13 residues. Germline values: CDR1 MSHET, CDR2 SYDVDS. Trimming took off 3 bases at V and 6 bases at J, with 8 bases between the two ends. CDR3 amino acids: CASSLGRDERLFF. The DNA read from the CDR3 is TGTGCTAGCAGTTTGGGCAGGGACGAA. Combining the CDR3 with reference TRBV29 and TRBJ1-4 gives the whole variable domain DMKVTQMPRYLIKRMGENVLLECGQDMSHETMYWYRQDPGLGLQLIYISYDVDSNSEGDIPKGYRVSRKKREHFSLILDSAKTNQTSVYFCASSLGRDERLFFGHGTKLSVL.

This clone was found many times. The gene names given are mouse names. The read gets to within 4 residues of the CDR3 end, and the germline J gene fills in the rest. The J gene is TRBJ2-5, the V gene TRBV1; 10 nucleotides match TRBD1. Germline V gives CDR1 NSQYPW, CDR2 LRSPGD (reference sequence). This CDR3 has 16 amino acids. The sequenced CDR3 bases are TGCACCTGCAGTGCAGTCCCGGGACAGGGGAAAGAC. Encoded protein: CTCSAVPGQGKD. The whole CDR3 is CTCSAVPGQGKDTQYF.

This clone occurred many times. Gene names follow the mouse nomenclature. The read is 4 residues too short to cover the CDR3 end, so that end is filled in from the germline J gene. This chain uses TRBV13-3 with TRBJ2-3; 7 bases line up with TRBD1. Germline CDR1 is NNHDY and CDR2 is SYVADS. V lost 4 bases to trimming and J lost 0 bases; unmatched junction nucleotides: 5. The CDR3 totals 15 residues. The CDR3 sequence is CASSPAGGSAETLYF. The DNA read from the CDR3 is TGTGCCAGCAGTCCTGCAGGGGGTAGTGCAGAA.

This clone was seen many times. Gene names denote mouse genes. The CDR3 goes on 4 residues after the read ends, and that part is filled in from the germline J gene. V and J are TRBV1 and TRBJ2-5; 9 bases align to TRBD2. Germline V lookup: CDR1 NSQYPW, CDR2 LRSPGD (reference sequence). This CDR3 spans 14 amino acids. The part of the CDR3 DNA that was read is TGCACCTGCAGTGTTGGGGGGGCGCGAGAC. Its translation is CTCSVGGARD. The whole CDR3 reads CTCSVGGARDTQYF.

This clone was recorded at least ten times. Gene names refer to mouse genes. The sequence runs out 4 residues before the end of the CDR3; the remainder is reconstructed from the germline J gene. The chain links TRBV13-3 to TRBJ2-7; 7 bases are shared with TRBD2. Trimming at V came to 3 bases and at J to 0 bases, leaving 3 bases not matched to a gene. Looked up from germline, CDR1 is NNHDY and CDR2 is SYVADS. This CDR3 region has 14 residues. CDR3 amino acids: CASSGLGLSYEQYF. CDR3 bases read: TGTGCCAGCAGTGGACTGGGCCTCTCCTAT.

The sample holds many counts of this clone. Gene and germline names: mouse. This CDR3 reads CTCSAPGGSPETLYF. CDR3 DNA, as far as it was read: TGCACCTGCAGTGCTCCTGGGGGGTCTCCAGAA. V and J are TRBV1 and TRBJ2-3; 8 bases agree with TRBD2. Read coverage stops 4 residues before the CDR3 terminus; the germline J gene supplies the remainder. The CDR3 has 15 residues. V shed 3 bases, J shed 4 bases, and the junction held 6 bases outside the gene matches. The germline gives CDR1 NSQYPW, CDR2 LRSPGD (reference sequence).

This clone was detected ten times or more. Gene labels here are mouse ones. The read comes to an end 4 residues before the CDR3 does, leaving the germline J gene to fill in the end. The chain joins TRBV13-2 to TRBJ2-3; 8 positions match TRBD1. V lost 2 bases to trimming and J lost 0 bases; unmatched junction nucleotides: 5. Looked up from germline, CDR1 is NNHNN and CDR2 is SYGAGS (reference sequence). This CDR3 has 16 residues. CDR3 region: CASGEDRGRSAETLYF. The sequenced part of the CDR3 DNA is TGTGCCAGCGGTGAAGACAGGGGTCGTAGTGCAGAA.

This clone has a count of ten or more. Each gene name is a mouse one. The part of the CDR3 DNA that was read is TGTGCCAGCAGTACGGGACATAGTCAAAAC. It specifies CASSTGHSQN. The CDR3 as a whole reads CASSTGHSQNTLYF. This chain uses TRBV19 with TRBJ2-4, with D perhaps TRBD1 (6 bases). Sequencing ends 4 residues short of the CDR3 end; the germline J gene provides the rest. CDR1 and CDR2 from the germline V gene are FNHDT and SITEND (reference sequence). V was cut by 3 bases and J by 0 bases, with 8 bases left in between. There are 14 residues in the CDR3.